These 25 T cell receptor beta chains share one sample of origin, sequenced in a study of blood T cells in healthy people across ages. Together with a sample-barcoded 5' primer, a J-beta primer mix was included in a second PCR lasting roughly 6 to 12 cycles. TCRdb re-called the 5' RACE reads through MiXCR, storing one row per CDR3 protein. The sample lists about 730,000 distinct CDR3 sequences, 35% to 45% occurring once. Material for sequencing was blood. The receptors were gathered from a woman aged 55 to 70 in good health.

V and J are TRBV20-1 and TRBJ2-5, with TRBD2 matching over 7 bases. This CDR3 contains 13 residues. Looked up from germline, CDR1 is DFQATT and CDR2 is SNEGSKA (reference sequence). J gave up 3 bases and V 2 bases, and 3 bases lay outside the gene matches. The CDR3 sequence is CSARHAGEETQYF. DNA of the CDR3: TGCAGTGCTAGACACGCGGGGGAAGAGACCCAGTACTTC.

The J gene is TRBJ2-1, the V gene TRBV20-1; no clear D gene. CDR3 length: 11 amino acids. Germline assignment: CDR1 DFQATT and CDR2 SNEGSKA (reference sequence). V dropped 4 bases and J dropped 10 bases, with 11 bases sitting between them. CDR3 bases: TGCAGTGCTATGGTGGGGTTCGAGCAGTTCTTC. Translation: CSAMVGFEQFF.

The CDR3 here is CSVERGVKQFF. The CDR3 DNA sequence: TGCAGCGTTGAGCGGGGAGTGAAACAGTTCTTC. The chain uses TRBV29-1 and TRBJ2-1; perhaps TRBD2 as D (6 bases). Germline assignment: CDR1 SQVTM and CDR2 ANQGSEA. Trimming took 3 bases from V and 13 from J, leaving 13 bases between them. The CDR3 loop spans 11 amino acids.

The J gene is TRBJ2-7, the V gene TRBV10-2; TRBD1 matches 8 bases. This CDR3 comprises 14 residues. The germline CDR1 and CDR2 sequences are WSHSY and SAAADI. The trim removed 6 bases at V and 5 bases at J, leaving 9 bases unmatched. CDR3 protein: CASRSLDRAHEQYF. CDR3 nucleotides: TGCGCCAGCAGGAGTTTGGACAGGGCCCACGAGCAGTACTTC.

This clonotype has a count of ten or more. The CDR3 sequence is CASSSGTSQATQYF. CDR3 nucleotide sequence: TGTGCCAGCAGCTCCGGGACTTCCCAAGCCACGCAGTATTTT. The chain couples TRBV7-2 to TRBJ2-3, with a weak D call TRBD2 (6 bases). The CDR3 sequence is 14 residues long. Germline loops: CDR1 SGHTA, CDR2 FQGNSA. V was pared by 4 bases and J by 9 bases, with 17 bases between.

The chain has TRBV28 and TRBJ2-1, with 8 bases lining up with TRBD2. V was pared by 3 bases and J by 8 bases, with 21 bases of the junction left unmatched. Germline-derived CDR1 and CDR2 are MDHEN and SYDVKM. This CDR3 contains 19 residues. The CDR3 DNA reads TGTGCCAGCAGTTTGCGGATAGCGGGATCTCCTAAAGGTATAGATGAGCAGTTCTTC. Amino acids: CASSLRIAGSPKGIDEQFF.

This clonotype is a singleton in its sample. The rearrangement links TRBV6-8 to TRBJ2-1, with D possibly TRBD2 on 5 matching bases. Germline V gene data show CDR1 as MNHGY and CDR2 as SAAAGT. V lost 4 bases and J lost 5, with 18 bases in between. CDR3 length: 16 amino acids. Here the CDR3 reads CASSFRRRQRDNEQFF. Written as DNA, the CDR3 is TGTGCCAGCAGTTTCCGTAGGAGGCAAAGGGACAATGAGCAGTTCTTC.

The chain combines TRBV5-6 with TRBJ1-5, with D tentatively TRBD1 (6 bases). Germline V lookup: CDR1 SGHDT, CDR2 YYEEEE. The CDR3 contains 18 residues. Trimming cost V 1 base and J 1 base, with 18 bases left between them. CDR3 amino acids: CASSLSSGGTGSNQPQHF. DNA of the CDR3: TGTGCCAGCAGCTTGTCGTCTGGGGGAACAGGGAGCAATCAGCCCCAGCATTTT. The variable domain in full, with the rest retrieved from reference TRBV5-6 and TRBJ1-5, is DAGVTQSPTHLIKTRGQQVTLRCSPKSGHDTVSWYQQALGQGPQFIFQYYEEEERQRGNFPDRFSGHQFPNYSSELNVNALLLGDSALYLCASSLSSGGTGSNQPQHFGDGTRLSIL.

The rearrangement joins TRBV7-8 to TRBJ1-6; D unclear. The CDR3 is 12 residues long. Between the trimmed V and J ends, which lost 3 bases and 9 bases, there was a span of 6 bases. Per the germline V gene, CDR1 is SGHVS and CDR2 is FQNEAQ. The CDR3 region has the DNA TGTGCCAGCAGCTTCGCGGGTTCACCCCTCCACTTT. Translating it yields CASSFAGSPLHF.

This clonotype was seen only a few times. This sequence joins TRBV4-1 and TRBJ1-1, with 9 bases that match TRBD1. From germline, CDR1 is MGHRA and CDR2 YSYEKL. The ends lost 5 bases at V and 9 bases at J; junction bases unmatched: 10. The CDR3 spans 14 residues. The CDR3 loop is CASSDSDRGSKAFF. The CDR3 coding sequence is TGCGCCAGCAGCGATTCGGACAGGGGTAGTAAAGCTTTCTTT.

The chain uses TRBV19 and TRBJ1-1; D call uncertain. CDR3 size: 15 residues. CDR1 and CDR2 from the germline V gene are LNHDA and SQIVND (reference sequence). Trimming removed 5 bases at V and 0 bases at J, with 13 bases between. The CDR3 DNA sequence: TGTGCCAGTAGTTCCCCCGACCTTCTGAACACTGAAGCTTTCTTT. Translating it yields CASSSPDLLNTEAFF.

The rearrangement joins TRBV4-3 to TRBJ2-5; 9 bases map to TRBD2. The V gene's germline CDR1 is LGHNA and CDR2 YSLEER. The V segment lost 0 bases and the J segment 4 bases; nucleotides outside the gene matches: 6. The CDR3 runs to 16 residues. CDR3 amino acids: CASSQDRAGGPETQYF. DNA for the CDR3: TGCGCCAGCAGCCAAGATCGGGCGGGAGGGCCAGAGACCCAGTACTTC.

This clonotype was counted ten times or more. The rearrangement joins TRBV12-3 or TRBV12-4 to TRBJ2-5; D possibly corresponds to TRBD1 (5 bases). The CDR3 is 13 residues long. Between the trimmed V and J ends, which lost 1 base and 5 bases, there was a span of 8 bases. The DNA for the CDR3 is TGTGCCAGCAGTTTAGAGGGGATTGAGACCCAGTACTTC. This codes for CASSLEGIETQYF.

The CDR3 DNA reads as TGTGCCAGCAGCTTAGGGGCGGGCAGTGCATACAATGAGCAGTTCTTC. Its translation is CASSLGAGSAYNEQFF. The gene calls are TRBV7-9 and TRBJ2-1, with D possibly being TRBD2 (5 bases). Germline CDR1 SEHNR, CDR2 FQNEAQ (reference sequence). The CDR3 has 16 amino acids. V lost 1 base and J lost 4, with 14 bases in between.

There are a few counts of this clonotype. CDR3 DNA: TGTGCCAGCAATCTGGTTGGTAGCGAAGAGACCCAGTACTTC. This sequence encodes CASNLVGSEETQYF. The chain is built from TRBV12-3 or TRBV12-4 and TRBJ2-5, with TRBD2 as a possible D gene (5 bases). V was clipped by 7 bases and J by 3 bases, with 15 bases between them. CDR3 size: 14 residues.

This clonotype was counted at least ten times. The rearrangement joins TRBV5-1 to TRBJ2-5; D is unclear. The CDR3 is 11 residues long. Germline V lookup: CDR1 SGHRS, CDR2 YFSETQ. The V end lost 4 bases, the J end lost 3 bases, and 4 bases lay between the germline ends. The CDR3 sequence is CASSIEETQYF. In nucleotides, the CDR3 is TGCGCCAGCAGCATAGAAGAGACCCAGTACTTC.

The chain couples TRBV7-2 to TRBJ2-3; weak D call: TRBD1 (5 bases). Germline V gives CDR1 SGHTA, CDR2 FQGNSA. The CDR3 spans 17 residues. Deletions cut 3 bases from V and 4 bases from J, with 20 bases between. CDR3 DNA sequence: TGTGCCAGCAGCTTTGGTGGGGCTTCAGCACTTCCAGATACGCAGTATTTT. The encoded protein is CASSFGGASALPDTQYF.

This clonotype was picked up a small number of times. The genes are TRBV10-3 and TRBJ2-3; D not certain. The CDR3 totals 12 residues. V lost 2 bases and J lost 4, with 4 bases in between. Per the germline V gene, CDR1 is ENHRY and CDR2 is SYGVKD. CDR3 region: CAISELSDTQYF. The CDR3 bases are TGTGCCATCAGTGAGCTTTCAGATACGCAGTATTTT.

The rearrangement joins TRBV7-9 to TRBJ2-5, with 11 bases identical to TRBD1. CDR1 and CDR2 (germline): SEHNR, FQNEAQ (reference sequence). After removal of 4 bases from V and 0 bases from J, the junction contained 10 bases not matched to a gene. CDR3 length equals 18 residues. CDR3 in DNA: TGTGCCAGCAGCTCTGGACAGGGGGCCCCGTTCTACCAAGAGACCCAGTACTTC. Its translation: CASSSGQGAPFYQETQYF.

The sample holds one count of this clonotype. As DNA, the CDR3 is TGTGCCAGCAGTTTAAGATACCTTAGACTAGCGGGAACCTACGAGCAGTACTTC. This translates into CASSLRYLRLAGTYEQYF. The chain recombines TRBV27 with TRBJ2-7, with 11 bases aligning to TRBD2. CDR1 is MNHEY, CDR2 SMNVEV, per germline (reference sequence). The trim removed 2 bases at V and 2 bases at J, leaving 11 bases unmatched. CDR3 size: 18 residues.

As concerns this clonotype: One base away lies a much larger clone, so this may be a sequencing read error. The J gene is TRBJ2-1, the V gene TRBV20-1; the D gene is possibly TRBD2 (5 bases). Germline V lookup: CDR1 DFQATT, CDR2 SNEGSKA (reference sequence). CDR3 length: 12 amino acids. The CDR3 here is CGASLLWNEQFF. The CDR3, as DNA: TGCGGTGCTAGCCTCCTATGGAATGAGCAGTTCTTC.

This clonotype was observed many times. The rearrangement joins TRBV6-5 to TRBJ2-3; 7 bases are shared with TRBD2. The germline V gene has CDR1 MNHEY and CDR2 SVGAGI. This CDR3 comprises 15 residues. The V segment lost 6 bases and the J segment 4 bases; nucleotides outside the gene matches: 10. CDR3 residues: CASSYSGGGADTQYF. The CDR3 DNA sequence: TGTGCCAGCAGCTATAGTGGCGGGGGTGCAGATACGCAGTATTTT.

This clonotype was counted between two and nine times. The chain uses TRBV27 and TRBJ1-2, with 7 bases that match TRBD1. The junction had 5 bases not matched to a gene; V was cut back by 6 bases and J by 1 base. Looked up from germline, CDR1 is MNHEY and CDR2 is SMNVEV (reference sequence). This CDR3 region has 14 residues. CDR3 in amino acids: CASSLRQGNYGYTF. The CDR3 DNA reads as TGTGCCAGCAGCCTCCGACAGGGTAACTATGGCTACACCTTC.

Remarks on this clonotype: The junction does not match germline at one end; this may be a read error. The CDR3 nucleotides read TGTACCAGCAGGCGACAGGGCACCTACTATGGCTACACCTTC. Translating gives CTSRRQGTYYGYTF. V usage is TRBV2 and J usage is TRBJ1-2; 7 bases match TRBD1. The length of the CDR3 is 14 residues. In germline, CDR1 is SNHLY, CDR2 FYNNEI. Full variable domain (rest looked up from reference TRBV2 and TRBJ1-2): EPEVTQTPSHQVTQMGQEVILRCVPISNHLYFYWYRQILGQKVEFLVSFYNNEISEKSEIFDDQFSVERPDGSNFTLKIRSTKLEDSAMYFCTSRRQGTYYGYTFGSGTRLTVV.

The chain uses TRBV12-3 or TRBV12-4 and TRBJ1-2; tentatively, D is TRBD1 (5 bases). Trimming took off 4 bases at V and 4 bases at J, with 16 bases between the two ends. CDR3 length equals 15 residues. The CDR3 protein is CASSSSRGNGYGYTF. In DNA, the CDR3 is TGTGCCAGCAGTTCCTCTAGGGGAAATGGCTATGGCTACACCTTC.